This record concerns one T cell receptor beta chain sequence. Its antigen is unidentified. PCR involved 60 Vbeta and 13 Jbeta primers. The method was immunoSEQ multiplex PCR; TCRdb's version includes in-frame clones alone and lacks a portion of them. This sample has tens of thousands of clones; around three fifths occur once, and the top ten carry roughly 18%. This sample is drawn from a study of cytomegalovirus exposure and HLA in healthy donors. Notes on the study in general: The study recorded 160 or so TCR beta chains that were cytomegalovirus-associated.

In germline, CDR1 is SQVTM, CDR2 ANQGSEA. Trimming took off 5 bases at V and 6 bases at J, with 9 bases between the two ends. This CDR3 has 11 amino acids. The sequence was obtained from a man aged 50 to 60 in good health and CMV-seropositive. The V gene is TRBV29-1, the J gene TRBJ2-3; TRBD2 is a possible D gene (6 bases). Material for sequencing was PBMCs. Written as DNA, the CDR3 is TGCAGCGTTTTTCGGGGGGATACGCAGTATTTT. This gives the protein CSVFRGDTQYF.